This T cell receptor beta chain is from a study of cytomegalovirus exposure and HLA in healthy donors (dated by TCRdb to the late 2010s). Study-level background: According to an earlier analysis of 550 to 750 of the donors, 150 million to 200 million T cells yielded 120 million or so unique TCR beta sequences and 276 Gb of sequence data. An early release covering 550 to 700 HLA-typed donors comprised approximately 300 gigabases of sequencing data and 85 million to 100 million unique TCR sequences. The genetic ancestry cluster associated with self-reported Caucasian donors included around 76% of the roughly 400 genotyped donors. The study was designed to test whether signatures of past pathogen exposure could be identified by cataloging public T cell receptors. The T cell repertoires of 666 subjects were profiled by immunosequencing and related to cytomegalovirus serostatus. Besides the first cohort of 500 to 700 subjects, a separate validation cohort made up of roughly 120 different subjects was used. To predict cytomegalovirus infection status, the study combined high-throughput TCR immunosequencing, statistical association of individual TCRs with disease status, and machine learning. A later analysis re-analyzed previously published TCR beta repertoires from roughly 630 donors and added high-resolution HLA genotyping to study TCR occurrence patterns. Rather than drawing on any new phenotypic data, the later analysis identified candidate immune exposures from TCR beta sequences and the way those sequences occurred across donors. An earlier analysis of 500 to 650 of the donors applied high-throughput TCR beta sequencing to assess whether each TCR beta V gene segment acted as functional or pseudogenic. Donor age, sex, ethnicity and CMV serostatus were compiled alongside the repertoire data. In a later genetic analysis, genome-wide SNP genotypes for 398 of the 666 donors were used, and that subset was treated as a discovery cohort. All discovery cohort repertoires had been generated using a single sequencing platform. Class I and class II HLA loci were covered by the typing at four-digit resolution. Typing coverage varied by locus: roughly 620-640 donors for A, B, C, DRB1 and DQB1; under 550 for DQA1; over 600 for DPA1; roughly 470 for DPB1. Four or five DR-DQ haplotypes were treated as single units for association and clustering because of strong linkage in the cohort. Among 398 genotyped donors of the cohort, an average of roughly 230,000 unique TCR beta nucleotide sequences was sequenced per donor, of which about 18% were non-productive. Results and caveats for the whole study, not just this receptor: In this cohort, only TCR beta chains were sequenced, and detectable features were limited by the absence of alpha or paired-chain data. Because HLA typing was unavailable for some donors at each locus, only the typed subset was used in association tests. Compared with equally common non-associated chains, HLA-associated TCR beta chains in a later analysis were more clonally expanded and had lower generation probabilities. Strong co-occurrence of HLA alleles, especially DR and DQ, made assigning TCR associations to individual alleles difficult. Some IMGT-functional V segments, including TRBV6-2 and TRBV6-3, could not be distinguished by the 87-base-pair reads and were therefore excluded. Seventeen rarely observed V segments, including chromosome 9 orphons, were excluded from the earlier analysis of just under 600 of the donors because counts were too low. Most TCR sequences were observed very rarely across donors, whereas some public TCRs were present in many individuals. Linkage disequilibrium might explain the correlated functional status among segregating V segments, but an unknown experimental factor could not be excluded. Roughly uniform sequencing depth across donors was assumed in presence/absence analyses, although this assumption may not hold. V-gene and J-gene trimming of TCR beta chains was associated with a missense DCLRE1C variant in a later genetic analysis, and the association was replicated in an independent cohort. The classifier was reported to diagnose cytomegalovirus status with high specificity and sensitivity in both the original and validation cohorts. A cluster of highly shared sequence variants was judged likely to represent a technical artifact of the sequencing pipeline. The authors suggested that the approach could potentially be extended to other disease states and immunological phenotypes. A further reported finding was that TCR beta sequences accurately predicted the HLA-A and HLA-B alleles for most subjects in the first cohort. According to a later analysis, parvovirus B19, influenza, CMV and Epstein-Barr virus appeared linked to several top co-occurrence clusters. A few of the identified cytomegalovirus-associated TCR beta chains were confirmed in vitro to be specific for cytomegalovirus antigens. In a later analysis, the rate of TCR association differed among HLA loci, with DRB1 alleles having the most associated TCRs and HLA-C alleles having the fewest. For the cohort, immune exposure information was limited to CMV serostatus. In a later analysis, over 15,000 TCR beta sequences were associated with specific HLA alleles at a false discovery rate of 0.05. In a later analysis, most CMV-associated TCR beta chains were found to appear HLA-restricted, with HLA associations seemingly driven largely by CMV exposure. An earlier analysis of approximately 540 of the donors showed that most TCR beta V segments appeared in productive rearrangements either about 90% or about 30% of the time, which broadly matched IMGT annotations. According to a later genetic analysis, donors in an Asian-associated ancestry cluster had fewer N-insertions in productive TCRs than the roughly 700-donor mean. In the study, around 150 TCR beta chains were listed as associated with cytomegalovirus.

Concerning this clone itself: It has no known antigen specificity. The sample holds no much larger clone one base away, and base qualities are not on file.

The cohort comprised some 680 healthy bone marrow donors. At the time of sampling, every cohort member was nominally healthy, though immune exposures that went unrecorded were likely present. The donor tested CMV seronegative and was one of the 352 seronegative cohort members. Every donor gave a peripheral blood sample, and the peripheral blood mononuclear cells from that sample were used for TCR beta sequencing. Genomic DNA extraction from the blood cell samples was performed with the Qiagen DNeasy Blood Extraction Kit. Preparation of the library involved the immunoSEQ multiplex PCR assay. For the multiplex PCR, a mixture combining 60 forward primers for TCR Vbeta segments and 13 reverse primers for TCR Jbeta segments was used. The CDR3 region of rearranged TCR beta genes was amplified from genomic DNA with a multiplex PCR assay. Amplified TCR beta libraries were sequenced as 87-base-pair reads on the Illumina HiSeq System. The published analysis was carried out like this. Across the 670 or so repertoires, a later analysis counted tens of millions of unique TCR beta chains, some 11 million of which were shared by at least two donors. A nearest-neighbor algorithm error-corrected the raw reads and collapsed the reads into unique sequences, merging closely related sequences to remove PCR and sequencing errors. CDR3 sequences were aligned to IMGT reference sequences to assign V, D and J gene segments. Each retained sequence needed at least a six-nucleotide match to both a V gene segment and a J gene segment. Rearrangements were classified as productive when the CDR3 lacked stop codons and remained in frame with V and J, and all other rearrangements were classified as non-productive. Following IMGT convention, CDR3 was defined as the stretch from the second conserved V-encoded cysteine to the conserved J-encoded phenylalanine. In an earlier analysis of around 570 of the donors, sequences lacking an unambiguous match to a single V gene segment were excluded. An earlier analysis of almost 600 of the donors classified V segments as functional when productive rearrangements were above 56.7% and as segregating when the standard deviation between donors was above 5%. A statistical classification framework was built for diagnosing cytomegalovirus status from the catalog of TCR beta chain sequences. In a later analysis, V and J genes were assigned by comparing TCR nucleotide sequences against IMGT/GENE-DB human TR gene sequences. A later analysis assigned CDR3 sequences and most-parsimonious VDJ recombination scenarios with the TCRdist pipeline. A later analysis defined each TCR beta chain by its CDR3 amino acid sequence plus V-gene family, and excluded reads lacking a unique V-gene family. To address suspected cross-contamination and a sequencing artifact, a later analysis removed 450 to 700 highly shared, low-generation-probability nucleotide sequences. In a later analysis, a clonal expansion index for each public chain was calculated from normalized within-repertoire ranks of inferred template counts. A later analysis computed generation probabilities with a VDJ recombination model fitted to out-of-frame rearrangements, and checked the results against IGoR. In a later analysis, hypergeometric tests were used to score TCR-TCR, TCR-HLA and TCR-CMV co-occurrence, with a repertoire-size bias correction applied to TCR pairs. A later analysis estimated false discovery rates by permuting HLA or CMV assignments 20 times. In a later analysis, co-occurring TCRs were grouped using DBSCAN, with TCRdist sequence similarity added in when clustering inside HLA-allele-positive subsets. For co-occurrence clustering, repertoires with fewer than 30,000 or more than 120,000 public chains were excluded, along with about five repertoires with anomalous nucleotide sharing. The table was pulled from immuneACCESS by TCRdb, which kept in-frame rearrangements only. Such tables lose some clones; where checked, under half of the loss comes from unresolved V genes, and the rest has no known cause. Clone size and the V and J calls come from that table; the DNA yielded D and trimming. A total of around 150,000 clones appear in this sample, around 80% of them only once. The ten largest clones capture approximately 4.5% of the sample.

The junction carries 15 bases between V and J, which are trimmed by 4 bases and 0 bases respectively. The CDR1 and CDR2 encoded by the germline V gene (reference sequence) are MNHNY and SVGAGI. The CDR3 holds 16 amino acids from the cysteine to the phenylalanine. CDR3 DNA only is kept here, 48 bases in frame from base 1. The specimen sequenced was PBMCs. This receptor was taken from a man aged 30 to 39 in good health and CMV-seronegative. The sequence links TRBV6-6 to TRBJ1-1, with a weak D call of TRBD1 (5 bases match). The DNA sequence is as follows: TGTGCCAGCAGTTTTGGGGAGGGGAAGATGAACACTGAAGCTTTCTTT. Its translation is CASSFGEGKMNTEAFF.